This entry lists 8 T cell receptor beta chains sequenced from one sample in a study of T-cell reconstitution after alpha-beta-depleted transplantation in children. Preparing the TCRbeta library involved the use of unique molecular identifiers. TCRdb reanalysed the PCR reads using MiXCR and keeps one entry per CDR3 protein. The table has around 200,000 distinct CDR3 sequences, about 6.4% seen once. Here the sequenced sample was PBMCs from the stem cell graft donor, taken from the stem cell graft. The receptors here all came from a human donor who donated a stem cell graft to a child with Wiskott-Aldrich syndrome.

This clonotype was found many times. The chain combines TRBV10-3 with TRBJ1-3, with 9 positions matching TRBD1. Germline V gene data show CDR1 as ENHRY and CDR2 as SYGVKD. V was clipped by 8 bases and J by 1 base; unmatched bases: 6. CDR3 length equals 15 residues. The DNA for the CDR3 is TGTGCCATCGGGGGACAGGGTTTTTCTGGAAACACCATATATTTT. Its translation is CAIGGQGFSGNTIYF.

The chain links TRBV9 to TRBJ2-1; 8 nucleotides match TRBD2. Germline CDR1 and CDR2: SGDLS and YYNGEE. V shed 4 bases, J shed 4 bases, and the junction held 7 bases outside the gene matches. The CDR3 loop spans 15 amino acids. As DNA, the CDR3 is TGTGCCAGCAGCTCACTAGCGGAACCTTACAATGAGCAGTTCTTC. Protein product: CASSSLAEPYNEQFF.

The chain is built from TRBV18 and TRBJ2-7, with a weak D call TRBD1 (6 bases). CDR1 and CDR2 from the germline V gene are KGHSH and LQKENI. The germline V and J ends were trimmed by 3 bases and 5 bases, with 14 bases remaining between them. This CDR3 contains 14 residues. CDR3 residues: CASSPTTGSHEQYF. In DNA form, the CDR3 reads TGTGCCAGCTCACCTACAACAGGGAGCCACGAGCAGTACTTC.

This chain connects TRBV18 to TRBJ2-5; D gene unclear. Germline V gives CDR1 KGHSH, CDR2 LQKENI. CDR3 size: 11 residues. V was pared by 2 bases and J by 7 bases, with 5 bases between. The CDR3 DNA follows: TGTGCCAGCTCACCAATGGGGACCCAGTACTTC. This codes for CASSPMGTQYF.

This clonotype was seen many times. The chain recombines TRBV25-1 with TRBJ2-7; D not certain. V was shortened by 2 bases and J by 6 bases, with 14 bases between the two germline ends. CDR1 and CDR2 (germline): MGHDK, SYGVNS. This CDR3 contains 14 residues. Written as DNA, the CDR3 is TGTGCCAGCAGTGAACCCTCCTGGGGTATCGAGCAGTACTTC. Its protein product is CASSEPSWGIEQYF.

This clonotype was found many times. The chain couples TRBV18 to TRBJ2-2; D is unclear. The CDR3 extends over 13 amino acids. V was shortened by 4 bases and J by 7 bases, with 10 bases between the two germline ends. Germline values: CDR1 KGHSH, CDR2 LQKENI. The DNA for the CDR3 is TGTGCCAGCTCACTTCCGGCTTTCGGGGAGCTGTTTTTT. Its protein product is CASSLPAFGELFF.

This clonotype was detected ten times or more. The chain employs TRBV28 and TRBJ2-7, with TRBD1 matching 7 bases. Germline trimming cut 5 bases from V and 4 bases from J; bases unmatched to any gene: 11. This CDR3 region has 15 residues. Germline V gene sequence: CDR1 MDHEN, CDR2 SYDVKM. The CDR3 region is CASSITGRTGYEQYF. The CDR3 nucleotides read TGTGCCAGCAGTATAACCGGCCGGACAGGATACGAGCAGTACTTC.

J is TRBJ2-2 and V is TRBV27; D is perhaps TRBD2 (6 bases). The CDR3 runs 16 residues. The V end lost 0 bases, the J end lost 4 bases, and 12 bases lay between the germline ends. CDR1 MNHEY and CDR2 SMNVEV come from the germline V gene (reference sequence). CDR3 in amino acids: CASSLSGGATTGELFF. The CDR3 nucleotides read TGTGCCAGCAGTTTATCGGGGGGAGCGACCACCGGGGAGCTGTTTTTT.